These 21 T cell receptor beta chains were all obtained from the same sample, sequenced in a study of tumor and adjacent non-tumor tissue in lung cancer. The template was RNA from unsorted bulk tissue. A modified ARM-PCR protocol with three rounds of nested PCR amplified TCRbeta. TCRdb independently ran MiXCR on the multiplex PCR reads; one entry per CDR3 protein. The sample holds roughly 81,000 distinct CDR3 sequences; 65% to 75% are singletons and the top ten take around 13%. The sequenced sample consisted of lung tumor tissue. These receptors all stem from a woman aged 65 to 85 with non-small cell lung cancer.

Worth noting for this clonotype: This CDR3 fails to terminate in the conserved phenylalanine or tryptophan, so it likely reflects a read error. The chain couples TRBV12-3 or TRBV12-4 to TRBJ2-1; D unclear. With 9 bases removed from V and 9 bases from J, the gap between germline ends came to 15 bases. The length of the CDR3 is 12 residues. CDR3: CASSPLSGEQFL. CDR3 nucleotides: TGTGCCAGTAGTCCGCTTTCGGGTGAGCAGTTCCTC.

This clonotype was seen a handful of times. A much bigger clone sits one base away, suggesting this may be a read error. Here the CDR3 reads CASSRSGGSINEQFF. Written as DNA, the CDR3 is TGCGCCAGCAGCAGGTCGGGGGGCTCGATAAATGAGCAGTTCTTC. The chain uses TRBV5-1 and TRBJ2-1, with TRBD2 as a possible D gene (7 bases). This CDR3 is 15 amino acids long. V lost 4 bases and J lost 7, with 18 bases in between. Germline CDR1 reads SGHRS; CDR2 reads YFSETQ. The variable domain in full, with the rest retrieved from reference TRBV5-1 and TRBJ2-1, is KAGVTQTPRYLIKTRGQQVTLSCSPISGHRSVSWYQQTPGQGLQFLFEYFSETQRNKGNFPGRFSGRQFSNSRSEMNVSTLELGDSALYLCASSRSGGSINEQFFGPGTRLTVL.

Regarding this clonotype: One junction end disagrees with the germline gene, perhaps due to a read error. V usage is TRBV4-1 and J usage is TRBJ1-1, with D maybe TRBD1 (5 bases). CDR1 is MGHRA, CDR2 YSYEKL, per germline. The CDR3 extends over 15 amino acids. This CDR3 is CASSQDRERLAEAFF. CDR3 sequence (DNA): TGCGCCAGCAGCCAAGACAGGGAGCGGTTGGCTGAAGCTTTCTTC.

On this clonotype itself: At one end, the junction sequence differs from germline, possibly due to a read error. The chain combines TRBV29-1 with TRBJ1-1, with 10 bases matching TRBD1. CDR1 is SQVTM and CDR2 is ANQGSEA in the germline V gene. The CDR3 spans 12 residues. The chain's CDR3 is CIVDRDRGEAFF. As DNA, the CDR3 is TGCATCGTTGACCGGGACAGGGGAGAAGCTTTCTTT.

This clonotype was detected once. The rearrangement joins TRBV4-2 to TRBJ2-7, with D unclear. The CDR3 totals 15 residues. The V end lost 4 bases, the J end lost 2 bases, and 15 bases lay between the germline ends. CDR1 is LGHNA and CDR2 is YNFKEQ in the germline V gene. DNA of the CDR3: TGTGCCAGCAGCCCCTTGGGATCACAGACCTACGAGCAGTACTTC. Protein: CASSPLGSQTYEQYF.

As concerns this clonotype: A read error may be the cause here, since a much bigger clone is one base away. The rearrangement uses TRBV24-1 and TRBJ2-3, with 8 positions matching TRBD2. CDR3 length: 16 residues. Germline V gene sequence: CDR1 KGHDR, CDR2 SFDVKD. The CDR3 loop is CATSDFAGGRTNTQYF. DNA of the CDR3: TGTGCCACCAGTGATTTTGCGGGAGGACGCACAAATACGCAGTATTTT.

A word on this clonotype: A much larger clone differs by one base, so this may be a read error. The rearrangement links TRBV20-1 to TRBJ2-7, with 15 bases lining up with TRBD2. Germline values: CDR1 DFQATT, CDR2 SNEGSKA (reference sequence). The CDR3 totals 17 residues. This chain's CDR3 is CSANNLDGTSGRYEHYF. DNA of the CDR3: TGCAGTGCTAACAATTTAGACGGGACTAGCGGGAGGTACGAGCACTACTTC.

The table lists this clonotype with a count of one. The junction does not match germline at one end; this may be a read error. V and J are TRBV4-2 and TRBJ2-1, with TRBD1 matching over 9 bases. The CDR3 totals 16 residues. Per the germline V gene, CDR1 is LGHNA and CDR2 is YNFKEQ. Here the CDR3 DNA reads TGTGCCAGCACCCAAGGATGGGACAGGGATTACAATGTGCAGTTCTTC. Translating it yields CASTQGWDRDYNVQFF.

As concerns this clonotype: Germline and junction disagree at one end, which may indicate a read error. This sequence joins TRBV5-5 and TRBJ2-1, with D unresolved. The germline gives CDR1 SGHKS, CDR2 YYEKEE (reference sequence). The CDR3 is 15 amino acids. The CDR3 sequence is CVSSPQLGINNEQFF. As DNA, the CDR3 is TGTGTCAGCAGCCCTCAATTGGGGATTAACAATGAGCAGTTCTTC.

Comment on this clonotype: Likely a read error: the CDR3 ends without its conserved phenylalanine or tryptophan. The DNA is omitted, as the CDR3 cannot be located on it reliably, and the CDR3 follows TCRdb's listing. The rearrangement uses TRBV4-1 and TRBJ2-1; the DNA was not compared with TRBD2, the D call given in the table. Termini included, the CDR3 measures 16 amino acids. CDR1 is MGHRA and CDR2 is YSYEKL in the germline V gene. This CDR3 is CASSQDSAGGYNEQLL.

Turning to this clonotype: A much larger clone sits a single nucleotide away, making a read error possible. This chain connects TRBV24-1 to TRBJ2-2; the D gene is possibly TRBD2 (6 bases). Germline CDR1 KGHDR, CDR2 SFDVKD. The length of the CDR3 is 17 residues. Between the trimmed V and J ends, which lost 4 bases and 0 bases, there was a span of 14 bases. CDR3 sequence: CATSDPGLSTNTGELFF. CDR3 sequence (DNA): TGTGCCACCAGTGACCCAGGACTATCGACGAACACCGGGGAGCTGTTTTTT.

This chain connects TRBV10-3 to TRBJ1-1, with 7 bases matching TRBD1. Per the germline V gene, CDR1 is ENHRY and CDR2 is SYGVKD. The CDR3 runs 14 residues. Unmatched junction bases numbered 9, after V lost 7 bases and J lost 4 bases. DNA of the CDR3: TGTGCCATCAAGAGAGACAGGGACCGCACTGAAGCTTTCTTT. Translated: CAIKRDRDRTEAFF.

A remark on this clonotype: Its ends do not fully match the called genes, so a read error is possible. V gene TRBV11-1 combines with J gene TRBJ2-1; TRBD2 aligns across 10 bases. This CDR3 is built from 14 residues. Per the germline V gene, CDR1 is SGHAT and CDR2 is FQDESV (reference sequence). CDR3 coding DNA: TGTGTCAGCAGCCAGCGGGGGGGCCGCTATGAGCAGTTCTTC. Translation gives CVSSQRGGRYEQFF.

In regard to this clonotype: The final CDR3 position lacks the conserved phenylalanine or tryptophan, pointing to a likely read error. The chain links TRBV10-2 to TRBJ1-1; D uncertain. Trimming left V 2 bases short and J 0 bases short, with 10 bases between. Germline-derived CDR1 and CDR2 are WSHSY and SAAADI. This CDR3 comprises 15 residues. The CDR3, as DNA: TGCGCCAGCAGTGAGAGGAGCACTTTGAACACTGAAGCTTTCTTA. The encoded protein is CASSERSTLNTEAFL.

Sample share makes this clonotype medium-sized. The rearrangement joins TRBV5-4 to TRBJ2-5, with TRBD1 as a possible D gene (5 bases). CDR1 and CDR2 (germline): SGHNT, YYREEE (reference sequence). The CDR3 is 15 amino acids. V lost 0 bases, J lost 2 bases, and 11 bases lay in between. CDR3 bases: TGTGCCAGCAGCTTGGAGGGGATACCACAAGAGACCCAGTACTTC. Translation gives CASSLEGIPQETQYF.

In this sample, this clonotype turned up many times. This sequence joins TRBV6-5 and TRBJ1-1; D unclear. Germline values: CDR1 MNHEY, CDR2 SVGAGI. V gave up 0 bases and J gave up 12 bases, with 17 bases separating them. The CDR3 length is 14 residues. The chain's CDR3 is CASSYSIGLGASFF. The CDR3 DNA sequence: TGTGCCAGCAGTTACTCAATCGGGTTAGGAGCGTCTTTCTTT.

As concerns this clonotype: The junction differs from germline at one of its ends, possibly a read error. The genes are TRBV6-2 or TRBV6-3 and TRBJ2-3, with 14 bases lining up with TRBD2. The CDR3 sequence is 16 residues long. From germline, CDR1 is MNHEY and CDR2 SVGEGT. CDR3 in amino acids: CAGSSGLAGDRDTQFF. The CDR3 bases are TGTGCCGGCAGTTCGGGACTAGCGGGAGACCGCGATACGCAATTTTTT.

Details on this clonotype: The junction departs from the called germline gene at one end, perhaps through a read error. V and J are TRBV7-9 and TRBJ1-2; unclear D gene. The CDR3 contains 14 residues. Germline V gene sequence: CDR1 SEHNR, CDR2 FQNEAQ (reference sequence). For the CDR3, the DNA is TGTGGCAGCCTACGATTGGGAGCTAACTATGGCTACACCTTC. This codes for CGSLRLGANYGYTF.

Points on this clonotype: A read error may explain this, as a much larger clone is one base away. Since no conserved phenylalanine or tryptophan closes the CDR3, a read error is the likely cause. In DNA, the CDR3 is TGTGCCAGCCGGACTAGCGGGAGTGGCAATGGGCAGTTCATC. Amino acid sequence: CASRTSGSGNGQFI. The chain couples TRBV6-5 to TRBJ2-1; 13 bases match TRBD2. The germline V gene encodes CDR1 MNHEY and CDR2 SVGAGI. The CDR3 has 14 amino acids.

For this clonotype: This may be a read error: a much more frequent sequence differs by one nucleotide. J is TRBJ2-6 and V is TRBV10-3; 8 positions agree with TRBD1. Per germline, CDR1 ENHRY and CDR2 SYGVKD. The CDR3 consists of 15 residues. The CDR3 sequence: CATTARGLGASVLTF. Here the CDR3 DNA reads TGTGCCACGACAGCCAGGGGGCTTGGGGCCAGCGTCCTGACTTTC.

This clonotype appeared many times. This rearrangement joins TRBV5-8 to TRBJ2-1, with D possibly being TRBD2 (6 bases). CDR3 size: 14 residues. Trimming took off 7 bases at V and 3 bases at J, with 14 bases between the two ends. The germline V gene encodes CDR1 SGHTS and CDR2 YDEGEE. CDR3 sequence: CASLSGLNYNEQFF. The CDR3 bases are TGTGCCAGCCTTAGCGGACTGAACTACAATGAGCAGTTCTTC.